These 23 T cell receptor beta chains share one sample of origin, sequenced in a study of identical twins. TCRdb re-called the 5' RACE reads with MiXCR, one entry per CDR3 protein. This sample has some 1,600,000 distinct CDR3 sequences, with 32% found just once. Input material: cord blood. These receptors came from a newborn girl in good health.

The rearrangement links TRBV27 to TRBJ2-2; the match to TRBD1 covers 7 bases. Germline loops: CDR1 MNHEY, CDR2 SMNVEV (reference sequence). Germline trimming cut 5 bases from V and 0 bases from J; bases unmatched to any gene: 6. There are 16 residues in the CDR3. CDR3 nucleotides: TGTGCCAGCAGTCTACAGGGACAGACGAACACCGGGGAGCTGTTTTTT. It is translated as CASSLQGQTNTGELFF.

This clonotype was observed a handful of times. The junction shows a germline mismatch at one end, possibly a read error. The chain employs TRBV3-1 and TRBJ1-5; D unclear. The germline V gene has CDR1 LGHDT and CDR2 YNNKEL (reference sequence). This CDR3 region has 8 residues. The CDR3 DNA reads as TGCCGAGGAAAGAAGTGGCATTTT. Protein product: CRGKKWHF. Supplemented by reference TRBV3-1 and TRBJ1-5, the full variable domain reads DTAVSQTPKYLVTQMGNDKSIKCEQNLGHDTMYWYKQDSKKFLKIMFSYNNKELIINETVPNRFSPKSPDKAHLNLHINSLELGDSAVYFCRGKKWHFGDGTRLSIL.

This clonotype was seen ten or more times. The J gene is TRBJ2-7, the V gene TRBV20-1, with 9 positions matching TRBD2. The CDR3 loop spans 14 amino acids. The V and J ends lost 3 bases and 7 bases, in that order; junction bases with no gene match: 10. Per the germline V gene, CDR1 is DFQATT and CDR2 is SNEGSKA (reference sequence). The CDR3 is CSASLAGTSLEQYF. As DNA, the CDR3 is TGCAGTGCTAGCCTAGCGGGGACCTCTTTGGAGCAGTACTTC.

This clonotype was picked up a small number of times. The V and J genes are TRBV6-2 or TRBV6-3 and TRBJ2-1, with 12 bases matching TRBD2. The CDR3 is made up of 18 amino acids. V was pared by 2 bases and J by 8 bases, with 13 bases of the junction left unmatched. Per germline, CDR1 MNHEY and CDR2 SVGEGT. CDR3 DNA sequence: TGTGCCAGCAGTTACGACTTAGGACTAGCGGGGTCCGTCGATGAGCAGTTCTTC. Its protein is CASSYDLGLAGSVDEQFF.

Details on this clonotype: Just one base apart from a much larger clone, this may be a read error. The V call is TRBV3-1, the J call TRBJ2-5; 8 bases align to TRBD2. This CDR3 has 13 residues. The V segment lost 0 bases and the J segment 11 bases; nucleotides outside the gene matches: 5. Germline V gene lookup returns CDR1 LGHDT and CDR2 YNNKEL (reference sequence). The CDR3 here is CASSQDRTSRQYF. The CDR3 region has the DNA TGTGCCAGCAGCCAAGATCGGACTAGCAGGCAGTACTTC.

Concerning this clonotype: A much bigger clone sits one base away, suggesting this may be a read error. The chain uses TRBV20-1 and TRBJ2-1, with 7 nucleotides matching TRBD2. The V gene's germline CDR1 is DFQATT and CDR2 SNEGSKA (reference sequence). The length of the CDR3 is 13 residues. The V segment lost 1 base and the J segment 10 bases; nucleotides outside the gene matches: 7. The CDR3 DNA reads TGCAGTGCTAGAGCGGGAGGTGAAGACGAGCAGTTCTTC. Translated: CSARAGGEDEQFF.

This sequence joins TRBV7-2 and TRBJ2-2, with 7 nucleotides matching TRBD1. Germline lookup yields CDR1 SGHTA and CDR2 FQGNSA. The CDR3 has 20 amino acids. Germline trimming cut 5 bases from V and 0 bases from J; bases unmatched to any gene: 18. The CDR3 here is CASSNFIRTGLLANTGELFF. In DNA form, the CDR3 reads TGTGCCAGCAGCAATTTTATAAGGACAGGTCTCCTCGCGAACACCGGGGAGCTGTTTTTT.

This clonotype showed up just a few times. This chain uses TRBV3-1 with TRBJ2-4, with D maybe TRBD2 (6 bases). This CDR3 spans 16 amino acids. The germline V gene encodes CDR1 LGHDT and CDR2 YNNKEL (reference sequence). The ends were cut back, 1 base at V and 1 base at J, with 11 bases in the middle. CDR3 region: CASSQARLVAKNIQYF. CDR3 sequence (DNA): TGTGCCAGCAGCCAAGCCAGACTAGTGGCCAAAAACATTCAGTACTTC.

This clonotype was counted a few times. The J gene is TRBJ2-3, the V gene TRBV5-1, with D possibly matching TRBD2 (6 bases). V lost 4 bases and J 4 bases, leaving 13 bases between the germline ends. CDR1 and CDR2 from the germline V gene are SGHRS and YFSETQ. The CDR3 consists of 14 residues. The CDR3 protein is CASSTGRLADTQYF. The DNA of the CDR3 is TGCGCCAGCAGCACCGGGAGACTAGCAGATACGCAGTATTTT.

The V gene is TRBV20-1, the J gene TRBJ2-1; 9 positions agree with TRBD2. The CDR3 is 16 amino acids. Germline V gene data show CDR1 as DFQATT and CDR2 as SNEGSKA (reference sequence). J lost 0 bases, V lost 6 bases, and 9 bases had no gene match. The chain's CDR3 is CSAARLAASSYNEQFF. The CDR3 DNA follows: TGCAGTGCCGCCCGACTAGCGGCGAGCTCCTACAATGAGCAGTTCTTC.

This clonotype has just a few counts. This chain links TRBV28 with TRBJ2-1, with 7 nucleotides matching TRBD2. The CDR3 runs to 15 residues. Germline CDR1 is MDHEN and CDR2 is SYDVKM. Trimming removed 3 bases from V and 4 bases from J; junction bases left unmatched: 6. CDR3 loop: CASSFRASGYNEQFF. The CDR3 DNA is TGTGCCAGCAGTTTCAGGGCTAGCGGATACAATGAGCAGTTCTTC.

Only a few counts were recorded for this clonotype. This sequence joins TRBV11-1 and TRBJ1-2; TRBD1 matches at 7 bases. CDR1 and CDR2 (germline): SGHAT, FQDESV (reference sequence). The CDR3 extends over 13 amino acids. V shed 6 bases, J shed 8 bases, and the junction held 9 bases outside the gene matches. The CDR3 region has the DNA TGTGCCAGCAGATTCGACAGGGTGGAAGGCTACACCTTC. It translates to CASRFDRVEGYTF. Full variable domain (outside the CDR3, taken from reference TRBV11-1 and TRBJ1-2): EAEVAQSPRYKITEKSQAVAFWCDPISGHATLYWYRQILGQGPELLVQFQDESVVDDSQLPKDRFSAERLKGVDSTLKIQPAELGDSAMYLCASRFDRVEGYTFGSGTRLTVV.

The chain carries TRBV24-1 and TRBJ2-1; TRBD1 might be the D (5 bases). V was cut by 6 bases and J by 0 bases, with 17 bases left in between. CDR3 length: 17 residues. Germline CDR1 and CDR2: KGHDR and SFDVKD. The CDR3, as DNA: TGTGCCACCAGTAAGTCGACAGTGCCGAGCTCCTACAATGAGCAGTTCTTC. Its protein product is CATSKSTVPSSYNEQFF.

This chain uses TRBV6-5 with TRBJ2-2, with D tentatively TRBD2 (6 bases). The CDR3 has 14 amino acids. Germline V gives CDR1 MNHEY, CDR2 SVGAGI. V was shortened by 4 bases and J by 5 bases, with 11 bases between the two germline ends. This CDR3 is CASSSGRLTGELFF. The CDR3 region has the DNA TGTGCCAGCAGTTCCGGGAGACTAACCGGGGAGCTGTTTTTT.

This clonotype occurred a few times. The J gene is TRBJ2-7, the V gene TRBV28; D is unresolved. The CDR3 totals 15 residues. Trimming pared 2 bases from V and 2 bases from J, leaving 13 bases between. CDR1 and CDR2 (germline): MDHEN, SYDVKM. The CDR3 nucleotides read TGTGCCAGCAGTTTACCTGCCACCCTCACCTACGAGCAGTACTTC. It specifies CASSLPATLTYEQYF.

This clonotype was counted only a few times. This chain connects TRBV24-1 to TRBJ1-1; D not resolved. Trimming shortened V by 0 bases and J by 6 bases, and 7 bases separated the two germline ends. Per germline, CDR1 KGHDR and CDR2 SFDVKD. This CDR3 has 13 residues. CDR3 in amino acids: CATSDLGDSEAFF. The CDR3, as DNA: TGTGCCACCAGTGATTTGGGGGATTCTGAAGCTTTCTTT.

This clonotype was counted ten times or more. V is TRBV7-2 and J is TRBJ2-3, with no clear D. This CDR3 region has 13 residues. The germline gives CDR1 SGHTA, CDR2 FQGNSA. V was shortened by 3 bases and J by 2 bases, with 6 bases between the two germline ends. The CDR3 DNA reads TGTGCCAGCAGCTTCTACCCCACAGATACGCAGTATTTT. Translating gives CASSFYPTDTQYF.

The J gene is TRBJ1-1, the V gene TRBV29-1; the D is unclear. This CDR3 region has 14 residues. V shed 0 bases and J shed 4 bases, with 12 bases lying between them. Germline V CDR1 and CDR2: SQVTM, ANQGSEA. The CDR3 DNA reads as TGCAGCGTTGAAGACTGGTTGTCTGGCACTGAAGCTTTCTTT. It translates to CSVEDWLSGTEAFF.

There are a few counts of this clonotype. The rearrangement links TRBV25-1 to TRBJ2-3, with a possible D match to TRBD1 (7 bases). The CDR3 loop spans 15 amino acids. Germline CDR1 and CDR2: MGHDK and SYGVNS. V was cut by 3 bases and J by 2 bases, with 12 bases left in between. The CDR3 nucleotides are TGTGCCAGCAGTGAGGAGGGGGCACACACAGATACGCAGTATTTT. Its protein product is CASSEEGAHTDTQYF.

This chain joins TRBV12-3 or TRBV12-4 and TRBJ2-7; TRBD2 agrees at 10 bases. The V gene end was trimmed by 6 bases and the J gene end by 6 bases; junction bases not matched to a gene: 14. This CDR3 comprises 16 residues. The CDR3 coding sequence is TGTGCCAGCAGCGCTCCTCGTAGGACTAGCGGCCCCGAGCAGTACTTC. It specifies CASSAPRRTSGPEQYF.

V gene TRBV20-1 combines with J gene TRBJ1-5, with D hard to call. CDR1 is DFQATT and CDR2 is SNEGSKA in the germline V gene (reference sequence). The CDR3 sequence is 16 residues long. The V gene lost 1 base and the J gene lost 0 bases, with 13 bases spanning the gap. The chain's CDR3 is CSARGHGTRSNQPQHF. DNA for the CDR3: TGCAGTGCTAGAGGCCATGGTACACGTAGCAATCAGCCCCAGCATTTT.

J is TRBJ1-4 and V is TRBV27, with D perhaps TRBD1 (5 bases). The CDR3 extends over 16 amino acids. Germline loops: CDR1 MNHEY, CDR2 SMNVEV (reference sequence). Trimming removed 5 bases at V and 4 bases at J, with 17 bases between. The CDR3: CASSHWAFGGNEKLFF. The CDR3 DNA reads as TGTGCCAGCAGTCACTGGGCATTTGGGGGTAATGAAAAACTGTTTTTT.

This clonotype showed up just a few times. The chain combines TRBV18 with TRBJ2-5; 10 bases line up with TRBD2. Germline V lookup: CDR1 KGHSH, CDR2 LQKENI. This CDR3 is built from 16 residues. J gave up 1 base and V 3 bases, and 5 bases lay outside the gene matches. CDR3 residues: CASSPLAGGPQETQYF. The DNA of the CDR3 is TGTGCCAGCTCACCTTTAGCGGGAGGCCCCCAAGAGACCCAGTACTTC.